Listed below are T cell receptor beta chains from one sample, sequenced in a study of shared clonotypes between healthy human individuals. The assay was immunoSEQ multiplex PCR, and TCRdb's table has in-frame clones only and misses some. The sample carries over 2,000,000 clones, about 94% recorded once. The sample taken for sequencing was naive CD8+ T cells from PBMCs. The receptors originated from a man aged 18 to 30 in good health. Some clones in this sample may be carry-over from other donors' samples. CDR3s include the opening cysteine and the closing phenylalanine or tryptophan. A D gene is named only where the DNA matches it firmly. Part of the rows lack a size; the others show once, few, many or a class for expanded clones.

J gene	D gene	V gene	clone size	CDR3 DNA	CDR3 protein
TRBJ2-7	-	TRBV6-6	-	TGTGCCAGCAGTTACTCGACTAGTGGGAACTACGAGCAGTACTTC	CASSYSTSGNYEQYF
TRBJ2-7	TRBD1	TRBV28	once	TGTGCCAGCAGTCCCCAAGCAGGGGGCCCAAACGAGCAGTACTTC	CASSPQAGGPNEQYF
TRBJ2-1	TRBD2	TRBV11-3	-	TGTGCCAGCAGCTACGGACTAGCGGAGGGGTCCTACAATGAGCAGTTCTTC	CASSYGLAEGSYNEQFF
TRBJ2-3	TRBD2	TRBV30	-	TGTGCCTGGGGAGCGGGAGAGGGAGATACGCAGTATTTT	CAWGAGEGDTQYF
TRBJ1-5	-	TRBV28	-	TGTGCCAGCAGTTTCACCCCAGGGGCCCTCGCCTATAGCAATCAGCCCCAGCATTTT	CASSFTPGALAYSNQPQHF
TRBJ2-7	TRBD1	TRBV6-1	-	TGTGCCAGCAGTGAAGGGGACAGGGGGAACTTCTACGAGCAGTACTTC	CASSEGDRGNFYEQYF
TRBJ1-1	-	TRBV30	-	TGTGCCTGGAGTGTTCCGCACCAAAACACTGAAGCTTTCTTT	CAWSVPHQNTEAFF
TRBJ1-1	-	TRBV13	-	TGTGCCAGCAGCCCAACCCGATCTTGGGGGGCAATGAACACTGAAGCTTTCTTT	CASSPTRSWGAMNTEAFF
TRBJ2-7	TRBD1	TRBV27	-	TGTGCCAGCAGTTCCCGGGACAGTTTATCCCACGAGCAGTACTTC	CASSSRDSLSHEQYF
TRBJ2-2	TRBD1	TRBV30	-	TGTGCCTGGAGTGAGACAGGGGGCAGCGGGGAGCTGTTTTTT	CAWSETGGSGELFF
TRBJ2-5	-	TRBV9	once	TGTGCCAGCAGCGCCCCCCAGGGTCCCCAAGAGACCCAGTACTTC	CASSAPQGPQETQYF
TRBJ1-3	-	TRBV28	-	TGTGCCAGCAGTTTTCAGGGCCTAACCCCTGGAAACACCATATATTTT	CASSFQGLTPGNTIYF
TRBJ2-2	TRBD2	TRBV2	-	TGTGCCAGCAGGTGGACGGGGGGCACCGGGGAGCTGTTTTTT	CASRWTGGTGELFF
TRBJ2-7	-	TRBV6-5	once	TGTGCCAGCACCCACGCCCAGGGGAGCTACGAGCAGTACTTC	CASTHAQGSYEQYF
TRBJ1-1	-	TRBV2	-	TGTGCCAGCAGTGAAAGAGGGGAAGGAAACACTGAAGCTTTCTTT	CASSERGEGNTEAFF
TRBJ2-5	-	TRBV7-9	-	TGTGCCAGCAGCTCCGGGTTAGCGGAGGGCTCGTGGGAGACCCAGTACTTC	CASSSGLAEGSWETQYF
TRBJ2-7	TRBD1	TRBV7-6	-	TGTGCCAGCAGCTCTCGGACAGGGCACTCCTACGAGCAGTACTTC	CASSSRTGHSYEQYF
TRBJ1-5	-	TRBV27	-	TGTGCCAGCAGTTTTCTTTCTAGCAATCAGCCCCAGCATTTT	CASSFLSSNQPQHF
TRBJ2-7	-	TRBV28	-	TGTGCCAGCAGTCCTAGACTGAGAGGGGCCCTTTATTACGAGCAGTACTTC	CASSPRLRGALYYEQYF
TRBJ1-5	-	TRBV7-8	-	TGTGCCAGCAGCTTAAGGGCCACTAGCAATCAGCCCCAGCATTTT	CASSLRATSNQPQHF
TRBJ2-5	-	TRBV9	-	TGTGCCAGCAGCGTAGGGAGTGGGGAGACCCAGTACTTC	CASSVGSGETQYF
TRBJ2-5	-	TRBV4-3	-	TGCGCCAGCAGCCAAGATCAGGCACTAGAGGAGACCCAGTACTTC	CASSQDQALEETQYF
TRBJ2-1	TRBD1	TRBV7-3	-	TGTGCCAGCAGCAAGCCGACAGGGGGGTCCTACAATGAGCAGTTCTTC	CASSKPTGGSYNEQFF
TRBJ1-1	-	TRBV6-1	few	TGTGCCAGCAGTTCCTGGGTGAACACTGAAGCTTTCTTT	CASSSWVNTEAFF
TRBJ2-7	-	TRBV28	-	TGTGCCAGCAGTTGGTTAACAGGGAAAGGGTCCTACGAGCAGTACTTC	CASSWLTGKGSYEQYF
TRBJ2-1	-	TRBV29-1	-	TGCAGCGTTGAGGTCCTCTACAATGAGCAGTTCTTC	CSVEVLYNEQFF
TRBJ2-7	-	TRBV28	-	TGTGCCAGCAGTTTCCGGGGGACTGGTTACGAGCAGTACTTC	CASSFRGTGYEQYF
TRBJ2-7	-	TRBV29-1	-	TGCAGCGTTGGAGCGGGCCTATACGAGCAGTACTTC	CSVGAGLYEQYF
TRBJ2-1	TRBD2	TRBV11-2	-	TGTGCCAGCAGCCATAGCGGGAGCTCCTACAATGAGCAGTTCTTC	CASSHSGSSYNEQFF
TRBJ2-7	TRBD1	TRBV20-1	-	TGCAGTGCTCGGGACAGCTACGAGCAGTACTTC	CSARDSYEQYF
TRBJ2-1	-	TRBV2	-	TGTGCCAGCAGTGACGCAGGGCATGAGCAGTTCTTC	CASSDAGHEQFF
TRBJ1-4	-	TRBV7-9	-	TGTGCCAGCAGCTACCGCAAGGACAGAACTAATGAAAAACTGTTTTTT	CASSYRKDRTNEKLFF
TRBJ1-1	-	TRBV15	few	TGTGCCACCAGCCTAGGAATGAACACTGAAGCTTTCTTT	CATSLGMNTEAFF
TRBJ2-7	TRBD2	TRBV7-2	-	TGTGCCAGCAGCGAGGGACTAGCGGGAGCCAATGAGCAGTACTTC	CASSEGLAGANEQYF
TRBJ2-1	-	TRBV7-9	-	TGTGCCAGCAGCTTAGGGGACCAGAGGATCTTC	CASSLGDQRIF
TRBJ2-7	TRBD1	TRBV5-4	-	TGTGCCAGCAGCTTCGCTATGGACAGGGTAGGTTCCTACGAGCAGTACTTC	CASSFAMDRVGSYEQYF
TRBJ2-5	TRBD1	TRBV28	-	TGTGCCAGCAGTTCCCGGGCAGGGGGTTGGGAGACCCAGTACTTC	CASSSRAGGWETQYF
TRBJ1-3	-	TRBV14	-	TGTGCCAGCAGCCAATATCTCTTGGGAGGGTCTAGCTCTGGAAACACCATATATTTT	CASSQYLLGGSSSGNTIYF
TRBJ1-1	-	TRBV28	once	TGTGCCAGCAGACTATGGGGGGGGCCTGAAGCTTTCTTT	CASRLWGGPEAFF
TRBJ2-7	TRBD1	TRBV6-6	-	TGTGCCAGCAGTGACCGACAGGGGAACAACGAGCAGTACTTC	CASSDRQGNNEQYF
TRBJ2-3	-	TRBV6-6	-	TGTGCCAGCAGTCCCGGACTCGCGGGGCAGTATTTT	CASSPGLAGQYF
TRBJ1-4	-	TRBV7-9	-	TGTGCCAGCAGCCCATATGACCGTTACCCTGCTTCAAATGAAAAACTGTTTTTT	CASSPYDRYPASNEKLFF
TRBJ2-6	-	TRBV6-4	-	TGTGCCAGCAGTGAAGTGGCTACCCACGTGGAGGGGGCCAACGTCCTGACTTTC	CASSEVATHVEGANVLTF
TRBJ2-7	TRBD2	TRBV7-9	-	TGTGCCAGCTCTGGAGGTACAACCGATACTAGCGGGAGTATGTACGAGCAGTACTTC	CASSGGTTDTSGSMYEQYF
TRBJ2-3	-	TRBV4-3	-	TGCGCCAGCAGCCAAGAGGTATGGGAGAAGTCCACAGATACGCAGTATTTT	CASSQEVWEKSTDTQYF
TRBJ1-5	-	TRBV19	-	TGTGCCAGTAGTATATTAGGGGATGTGAATCAGCCCCAGCATTTT	CASSILGDVNQPQHF
TRBJ2-7	-	TRBV27	-	TGTGCCAGCAGTTTATCCACCTACGAGCAGTACTTC	CASSLSTYEQYF
TRBJ2-1	TRBD2	TRBV10-2	-	TGCGCCAGCAGTGGCTGGCGGGAGGACAATGAGCAGTTCTTC	CASSGWREDNEQFF
TRBJ2-3	-	TRBV27	-	TGTGCCAGCAGTTTGGTCATGATCTTTAGCACAGATACGCAGTATTTT	CASSLVMIFSTDTQYF
TRBJ2-2	-	TRBV19	-	TGTGCCAGTAGTATCTTAACAGGATTCGCCGGGGAGCTGTTTTTT	CASSILTGFAGELFF
TRBJ2-1	TRBD1	TRBV27	-	TGTGCCAGCAGTTTAGACAGGGGCTTCTACAATGAGCAGTTCTTC	CASSLDRGFYNEQFF
TRBJ1-2	-	TRBV28	-	TGTGCCAGCAAAATGACAGTCGACTATGGCTACACCTTC	CASKMTVDYGYTF
TRBJ2-2	-	TRBV5-1	-	TGCGCCAGCAGCTTCGCAACCGGACCCCGTAGCACCGGGGAGCTGTTTTTT	CASSFATGPRSTGELFF